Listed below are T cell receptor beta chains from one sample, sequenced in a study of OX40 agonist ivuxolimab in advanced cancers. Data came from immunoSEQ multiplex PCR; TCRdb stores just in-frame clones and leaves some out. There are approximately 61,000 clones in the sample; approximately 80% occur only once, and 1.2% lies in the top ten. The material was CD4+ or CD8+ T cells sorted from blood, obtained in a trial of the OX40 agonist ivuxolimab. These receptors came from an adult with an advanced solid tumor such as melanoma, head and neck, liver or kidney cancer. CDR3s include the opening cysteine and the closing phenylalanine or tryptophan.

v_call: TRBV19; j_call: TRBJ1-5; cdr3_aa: CASSIGVSRRDQPQHF
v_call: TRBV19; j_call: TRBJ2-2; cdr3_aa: CASSQLAGGRSPGELFF
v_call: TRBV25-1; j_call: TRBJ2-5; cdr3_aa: CASSSGGVETQYF
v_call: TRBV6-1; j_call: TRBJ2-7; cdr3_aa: CASSEGNRVNEQYF
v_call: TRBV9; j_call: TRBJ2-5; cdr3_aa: CASSLSSGETQYF
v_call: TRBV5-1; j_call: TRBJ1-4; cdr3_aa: CASSLGSGLNEKLFF
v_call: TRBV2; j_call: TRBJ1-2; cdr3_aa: CASHERRDRAYGYTF
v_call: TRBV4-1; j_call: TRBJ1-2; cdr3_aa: CASSQGSWDFTLHGYTF
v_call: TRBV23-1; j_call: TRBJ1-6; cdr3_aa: CASSPSTGPSYNSPLHF
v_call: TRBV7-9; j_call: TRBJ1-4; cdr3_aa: CASSADRFPNEKLFF
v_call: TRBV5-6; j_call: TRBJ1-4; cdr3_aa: CASSLSEKLFF
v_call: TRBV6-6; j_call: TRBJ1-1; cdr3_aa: CASRTTGDTEAFF
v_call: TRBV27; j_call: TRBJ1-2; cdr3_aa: CATSDLLGGYTF
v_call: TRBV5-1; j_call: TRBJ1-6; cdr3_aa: CASSSKGQGGSPLHF
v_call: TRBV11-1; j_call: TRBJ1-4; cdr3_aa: CASSLGEATNEKLFF
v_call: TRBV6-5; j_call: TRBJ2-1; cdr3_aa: CASSFTSYNEQFF
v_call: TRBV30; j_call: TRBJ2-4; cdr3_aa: CAWSVGVFQNIQYF
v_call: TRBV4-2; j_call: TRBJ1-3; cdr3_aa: CASSQEEVGRGRISSGNTIYF
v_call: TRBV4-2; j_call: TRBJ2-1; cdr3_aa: CASSQVRRRGGRDEQFF
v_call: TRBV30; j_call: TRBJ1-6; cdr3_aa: CAFETGQQNSPLHF
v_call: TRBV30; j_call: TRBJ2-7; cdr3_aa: CAWSETGGFYEQYF
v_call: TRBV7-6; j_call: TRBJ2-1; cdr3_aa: CASSPRDRDNEQFF
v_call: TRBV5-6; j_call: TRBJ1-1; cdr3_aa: CASSAGTANTEAFF
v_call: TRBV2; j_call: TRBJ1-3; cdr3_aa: CASSGQGNTIYF
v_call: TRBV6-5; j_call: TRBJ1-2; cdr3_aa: CASSELGEGYTF
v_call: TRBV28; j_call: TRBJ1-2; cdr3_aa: CASSLYGGGGYTF
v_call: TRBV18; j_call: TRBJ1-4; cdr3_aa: CASSPGTADEKLFF
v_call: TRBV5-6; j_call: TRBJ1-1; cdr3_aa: CASSLLQGYTEAFF
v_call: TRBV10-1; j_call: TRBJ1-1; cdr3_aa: CASSGQQGIEAFF
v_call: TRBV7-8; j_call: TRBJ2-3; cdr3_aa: CASSAGQGHSTDTQYF
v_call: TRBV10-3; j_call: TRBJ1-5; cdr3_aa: CAISEPPGQGARQPQHF
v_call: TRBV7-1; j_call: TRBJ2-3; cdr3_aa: CASSSIARTGAATDTQYF
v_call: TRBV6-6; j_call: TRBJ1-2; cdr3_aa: CASSYVVGNYGYTF
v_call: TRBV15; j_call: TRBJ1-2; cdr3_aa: CATSRPTGTDGGYTF
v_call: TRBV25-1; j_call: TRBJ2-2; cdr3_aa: CASSEPVVGSPNTGELFF
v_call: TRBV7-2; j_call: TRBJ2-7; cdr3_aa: CASSFDASGTFTYEQYF
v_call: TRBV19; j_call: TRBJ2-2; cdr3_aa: CASSTQGFGELFF
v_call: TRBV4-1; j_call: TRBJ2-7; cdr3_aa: CASSPAGVSYEQYF
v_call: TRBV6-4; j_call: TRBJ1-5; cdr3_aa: CASSVTGNQPQHF
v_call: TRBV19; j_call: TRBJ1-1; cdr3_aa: CASSSGQQGNTEAFF
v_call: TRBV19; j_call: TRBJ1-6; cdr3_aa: CASSIEGRGDSPLHF
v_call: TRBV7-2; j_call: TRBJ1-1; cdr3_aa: CASSPNLFGNTEAFF
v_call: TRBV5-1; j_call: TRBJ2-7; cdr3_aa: CASSPNPGADYEQYF
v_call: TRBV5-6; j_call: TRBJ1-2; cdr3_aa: CASSYRRSANYGYTF
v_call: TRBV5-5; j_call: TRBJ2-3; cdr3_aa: CASSLETDTQYF
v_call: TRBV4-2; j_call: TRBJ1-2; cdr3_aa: CASSEGPKDDNYGYTF
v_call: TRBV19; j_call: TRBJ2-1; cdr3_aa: CASSMTGNLFSYNEQFF
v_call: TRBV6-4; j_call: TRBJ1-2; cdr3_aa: CASSPEAGGNYGYTF
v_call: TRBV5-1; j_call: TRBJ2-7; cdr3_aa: CASSGNLRESGDYEQYF
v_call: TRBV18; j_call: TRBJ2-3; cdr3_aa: CASTGPSTDTQYF
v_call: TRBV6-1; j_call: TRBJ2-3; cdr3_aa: CASSRQGSTDTQYF
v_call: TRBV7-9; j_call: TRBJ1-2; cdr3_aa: CASSPGQGGANYGYTF